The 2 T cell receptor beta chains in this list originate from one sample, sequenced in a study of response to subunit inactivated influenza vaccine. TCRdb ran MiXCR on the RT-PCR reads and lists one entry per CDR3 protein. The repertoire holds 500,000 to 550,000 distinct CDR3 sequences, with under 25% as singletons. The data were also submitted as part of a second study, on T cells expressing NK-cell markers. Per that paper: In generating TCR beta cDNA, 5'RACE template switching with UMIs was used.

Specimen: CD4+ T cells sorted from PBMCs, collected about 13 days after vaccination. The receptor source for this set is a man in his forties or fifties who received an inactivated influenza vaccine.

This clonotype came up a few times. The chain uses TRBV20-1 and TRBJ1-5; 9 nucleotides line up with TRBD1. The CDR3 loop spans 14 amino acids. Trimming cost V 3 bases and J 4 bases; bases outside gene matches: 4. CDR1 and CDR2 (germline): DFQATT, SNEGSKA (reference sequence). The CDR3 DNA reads TGCAGTGCTAGCGCCGGGACAGGGAATCAGCCCCAGCATTTT. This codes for CSASAGTGNQPQHF.

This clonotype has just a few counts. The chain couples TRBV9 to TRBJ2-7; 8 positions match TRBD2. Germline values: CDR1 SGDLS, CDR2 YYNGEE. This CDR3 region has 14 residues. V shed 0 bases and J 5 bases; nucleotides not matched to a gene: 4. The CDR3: CASSVAGGSNEQYF. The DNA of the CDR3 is TGTGCCAGCAGCGTAGCGGGGGGGTCCAACGAGCAGTACTTC.